The 19 T cell receptor beta chains presented below share a single source sample, sequenced in a study of T cell responses to AZD1222 COVID-19 vaccine. Data came from immunoSEQ multiplex PCR; TCRdb stores just in-frame clones and leaves some out. The sample has under 150,000 clones, around 90% seen once. The sample consisted of peripheral blood, taken on day 0 of AZD1222 vaccination. The origin of the receptors is an adult in good health.

This chain connects TRBV5-4 to TRBJ2-1; 8 nucleotides align to TRBD2. The CDR3 has 16 residues. After removal of 1 base from V and 4 bases from J, the junction contained 7 bases not matched to a gene. The germline V gene encodes CDR1 SGHNT and CDR2 YYREEE (reference sequence). DNA for the CDR3: TGTGCCAGCAGCTTGACCGGGAGGGCCGAGTACAATGAGCAGTTCTTC. This encodes CASSLTGRAEYNEQFF. The complete variable domain, with remaining parts taken from reference TRBV5-4 and TRBJ2-1, reads ETGVTQSPTHLIKTRGQQVTLRCSSQSGHNTVSWYQQALGQGPQFIFQYYREEENGRGNFPPRFSGLQFPNYSSELNVNALELDDSALYLCASSLTGRAEYNEQFFGPGTRLTVL.

The chain recombines TRBV11-2 with TRBJ2-1, with D hard to call. From germline, CDR1 is SGHAT and CDR2 FQNNGV. The CDR3 loop spans 15 amino acids. V gave up 3 bases and J gave up 0 bases, with 9 bases separating them. CDR3 in DNA: TGTGCCAGCAGCTTCGACGGAAGCTCCTACAATGAGCAGTTCTTC. Protein sequence: CASSFDGSSYNEQFF.

This clone was detected once. CDR3 residues: CASSLETGLSYEQYF. The CDR3 DNA is TGTGCCAGCAGCTTAGAGACAGGGCTCTCCTACGAGCAGTACTTC. V is TRBV11-2 and J is TRBJ2-7; 7 nucleotides line up with TRBD1. The CDR3 consists of 15 residues. From germline, CDR1 is SGHAT and CDR2 FQNNGV. V shed 0 bases and J 0 bases; nucleotides not matched to a gene: 2.

CDR3 in DNA: TGTGCCAGCAGCTGGACCGGGCCTAACCCCTACGAGCAGTACTTC. It specifies CASSWTGPNPYEQYF. J is TRBJ2-7 and V is TRBV7-2, with D uncertain. Germline V lookup: CDR1 SGHTA, CDR2 FQGNSA. Deletions cut 4 bases from V and 2 bases from J, with 15 bases between. The CDR3 has 15 amino acids.

Notes on this clone: The same CDR3 also results from other DNA sequences found in this sample. The chain recombines TRBV3-1 (or the pseudogene TRBV3-2) with TRBJ2-5; the D is unclear. Germline V CDR1 and CDR2: LGHDT, YNNKEL (reference sequence). CDR3 size: 14 residues. V was shortened by 0 bases and J by 2 bases, with 7 bases between the two germline ends. CDR3 DNA: TGTGCCAGCAGCCAAGAAGGAAAGCAAGAGACCCAGTACTTC. It is translated as CASSQEGKQETQYF.

This clone showed up just a few times. The V gene is TRBV30, the J gene TRBJ1-6; D possibly corresponds to TRBD1 (6 bases). V lost 2 bases, J lost 7 bases, and 12 bases lay in between. Germline CDR1 reads GTSNPN; CDR2 reads SVGIG (reference sequence). CDR3 length: 14 residues. The CDR3 region has the DNA TGTGCCTGGAGTTTGGTCAGGGGAAATTCACCCCTCCACTTT. As protein: CAWSLVRGNSPLHF.

The chain employs TRBV19 and TRBJ1-2; 7 bases line up with TRBD1. This CDR3 is built from 14 residues. Germline CDR1 reads LNHDA; CDR2 reads SQIVND (reference sequence). Trimming at V came to 3 bases and at J to 5 bases, leaving 6 bases not matched to a gene. The CDR3 coding sequence is TGTGCCAGTAGTATTCTTAAGGGGGCGTATGGCTACACCTTC. The encoded protein is CASSILKGAYGYTF.

The CDR3 loop reads CASSLDPRAGSYEQYF. CDR3 bases: TGTGCCAGCAGCTTAGATCCCAGGGCAGGCTCCTACGAGCAGTACTTC. The J gene is TRBJ2-7, the V gene TRBV11-2, with a weak D call TRBD1 (5 bases). Trimming removed 0 bases at V and 0 bases at J, with 12 bases between. The CDR3 runs 16 residues. The germline V gene encodes CDR1 SGHAT and CDR2 FQNNGV. Together with reference TRBV11-2 and TRBJ2-7, the CDR3 gives the full variable domain: EAGVAQSPRYKIIEKRQSVAFWCNPISGHATLYWYQQILGQGPKLLIQFQNNGVVDDSQLPKDRFSAERLKGVDSTLKIQPAKLEDSAVYLCASSLDPRAGSYEQYFGPGTRLTVT.

The chain links TRBV19 to TRBJ1-3, with a weak D call TRBD1 (5 bases). Trimming removed 7 bases from V and 0 bases from J, with 10 bases in between. The CDR3 is 14 residues long. CDR1 and CDR2 (germline): LNHDA, SQIVND (reference sequence). CDR3 sequence reads: CASKAGLSGNTIYF. CDR3 sequence (DNA): TGTGCCAGTAAGGCAGGGCTCTCTGGAAACACCATATATTTT.

This clone is a singleton in its sample. The rearrangement links TRBV24-1 to TRBJ1-5; no reliable D call. The germline gives CDR1 KGHDR, CDR2 SFDVKD. This CDR3 is built from 14 residues. V was cut by 4 bases and J by 3 bases, with 9 bases left in between. The CDR3 nucleotides are TGTGCCACCAGTGAAGAGGACCCCAATCAGCCCCAGCATTTT. Translating gives CATSEEDPNQPQHF.

This rearrangement joins TRBV4-1 to TRBJ2-7; D is ambiguous. This CDR3 region has 15 residues. V was trimmed by 1 base and J by 0 bases, leaving 10 bases between them. The germline V gene encodes CDR1 MGHRA and CDR2 YSYEKL. The CDR3 DNA sequence: TGCGCCAGCAGCCAAGTCCTTGGTTCCTCCTACGAGCAGTACTTC. The encoded protein is CASSQVLGSSYEQYF.

The V call is TRBV2, the J call TRBJ1-5; D possibly corresponds to TRBD1 (5 bases). The CDR3 covers 14 residues. Per germline, CDR1 SNHLY and CDR2 FYNNEI. V was trimmed by 4 bases and J by 1 base, leaving 8 bases between them. The CDR3 DNA is TGTGCCAGCAGTGCAGGGAAGAGCAATCAGCCCCAGCATTTT. It encodes CASSAGKSNQPQHF.

V gene TRBV7-9 combines with J gene TRBJ2-7; the match to TRBD1 covers 8 bases. The V segment lost 5 bases and the J segment 5 bases; nucleotides outside the gene matches: 5. Germline V lookup: CDR1 SEHNR, CDR2 FQNEAQ (reference sequence). There are 13 residues in the CDR3. The CDR3 DNA reads as TGTGCCAGCAGCCGGACAGGGAACCACGAGCAGTACTTC. This encodes CASSRTGNHEQYF.

The rearrangement uses TRBV19 and TRBJ2-7, with 7 bases aligning to TRBD2. The CDR3 runs to 13 residues. Trimming removed 2 bases from V and 5 bases from J; junction bases left unmatched: 3. Germline V CDR1 and CDR2: LNHDA, SQIVND (reference sequence). CDR3 bases: TGTGCCAGTAGTATACCAGCGGGAAACGAGCAGTACTTC. Protein sequence: CASSIPAGNEQYF.

This chain uses TRBV7-6 with TRBJ2-2, with D perhaps matching TRBD1 (5 bases). The germline V gene encodes CDR1 SGHVS and CDR2 FNYEAQ. The germline V and J ends were trimmed by 5 bases and 4 bases, with 14 bases remaining between them. CDR3 length: 15 residues. The CDR3 protein is CASSLRVGSTGELFF. DNA for the CDR3: TGTGCCAGCAGCCTCAGGGTAGGCAGCACCGGGGAGCTGTTTTTT.

This chain joins TRBV6-5 and TRBJ1-5; D gene uncertain. In germline, CDR1 is MNHEY, CDR2 SVGAGI. Trimming stripped 9 bases from V and 3 bases from J, with 12 bases between. This CDR3 comprises 13 residues. The CDR3 loop reads CASRGLDNQPQHF. CDR3 DNA: TGTGCCAGTCGGGGATTGGACAATCAGCCCCAGCATTTT.

The CDR3 is CASRPGQAQNTEAFF. The CDR3 bases are TGTGCCAGTAGACCTGGACAGGCCCAGAACACTGAAGCTTTCTTT. This sequence joins TRBV19 and TRBJ1-1, with 7 bases that match TRBD1. Per the germline V gene, CDR1 is LNHDA and CDR2 is SQIVND (reference sequence). CDR3 length: 15 residues. Unmatched junction bases numbered 8, after V lost 6 bases and J lost 1 base.

The chain recombines TRBV6-2 or TRBV6-3 with TRBJ1-2; possibly TRBD1 for D (6 bases). Trimming took 5 bases from V and 2 from J, leaving 12 bases between them. CDR1 and CDR2 (germline): MNHEY, SVGEGT. The CDR3 covers 14 residues. The CDR3, as DNA: TGTGCCAGCAGTGTTGTCCAGGGGAACTATGGCTACACCTTC. Protein sequence: CASSVVQGNYGYTF.

This rearrangement joins TRBV9 to TRBJ2-1, with 10 nucleotides matching TRBD2. This CDR3 has 16 residues. V dropped 2 bases and J dropped 6; count of bases not matched to a gene: 8. Looked up from germline, CDR1 is SGDLS and CDR2 is YYNGEE. CDR3 bases: TGTGCCAGCAGCGTCGGACTAGCGGTAGGTCTCAATGAGCAGTTCTTC. Its protein is CASSVGLAVGLNEQFF.